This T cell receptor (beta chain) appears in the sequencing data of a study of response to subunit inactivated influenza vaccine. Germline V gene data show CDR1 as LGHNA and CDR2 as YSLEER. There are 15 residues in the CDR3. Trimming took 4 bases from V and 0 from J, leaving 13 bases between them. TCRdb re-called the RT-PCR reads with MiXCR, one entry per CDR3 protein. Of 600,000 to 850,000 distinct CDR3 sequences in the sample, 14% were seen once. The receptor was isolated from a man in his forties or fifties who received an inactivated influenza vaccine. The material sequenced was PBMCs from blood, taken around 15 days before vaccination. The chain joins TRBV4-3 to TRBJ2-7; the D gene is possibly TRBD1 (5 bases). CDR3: CASSPRHRNSYEQYF. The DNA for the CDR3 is TGCGCCAGCAGCCCGCGTCACAGGAACTCCTACGAGCAGTACTTC.